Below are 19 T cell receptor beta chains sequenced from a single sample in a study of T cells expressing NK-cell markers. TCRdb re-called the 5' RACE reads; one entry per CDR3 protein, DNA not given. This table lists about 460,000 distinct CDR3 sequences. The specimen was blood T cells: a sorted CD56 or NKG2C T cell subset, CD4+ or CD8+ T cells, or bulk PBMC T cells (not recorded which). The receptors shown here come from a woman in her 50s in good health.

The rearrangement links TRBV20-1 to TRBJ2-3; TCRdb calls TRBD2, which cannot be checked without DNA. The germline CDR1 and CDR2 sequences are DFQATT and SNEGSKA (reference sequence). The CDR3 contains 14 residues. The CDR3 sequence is CSATSGRVTDTQYF.

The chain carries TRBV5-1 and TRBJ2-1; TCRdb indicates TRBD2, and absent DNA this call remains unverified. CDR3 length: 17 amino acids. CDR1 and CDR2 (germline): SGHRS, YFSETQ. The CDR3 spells CASSLGRGRRDYNEQFF.

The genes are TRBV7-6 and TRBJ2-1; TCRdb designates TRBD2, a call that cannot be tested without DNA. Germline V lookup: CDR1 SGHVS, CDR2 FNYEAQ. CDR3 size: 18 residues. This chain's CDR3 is CASSLNPYGAGGLNEQFF.

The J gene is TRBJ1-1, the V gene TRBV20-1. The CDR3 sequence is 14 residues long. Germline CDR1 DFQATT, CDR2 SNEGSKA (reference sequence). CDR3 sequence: CSARDGGIRTEAFF.

The CDR3 reads CSANVLAGGRETQYF. J is TRBJ2-5 and V is TRBV20-1; the D call from TCRdb, TRBD2, cannot be confirmed without DNA. Germline CDR1 is DFQATT and CDR2 is SNEGSKA (reference sequence). This CDR3 is built from 15 residues.

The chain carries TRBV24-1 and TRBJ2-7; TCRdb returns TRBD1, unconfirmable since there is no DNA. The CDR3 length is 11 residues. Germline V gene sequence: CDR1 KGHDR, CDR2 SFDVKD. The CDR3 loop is CATSDGVSPYF.

CDR3: CASSLADRGPTDTQYF. This chain connects TRBV5-1 to TRBJ2-3; there is no DNA to check the TCRdb D call of TRBD1. Germline CDR1 and CDR2: SGHRS and YFSETQ. The CDR3 is 16 residues long. The full variable domain, with the rest looked up from reference TRBV5-1 and TRBJ2-3, is KAGVTQTPRYLIKTRGQQVTLSCSPISGHRSVSWYQQTPGQGLQFLFEYFSETQRNKGNFPGRFSGRQFSNSRSEMNVSTLELGDSALYLCASSLADRGPTDTQYFGPGTRLTVL.

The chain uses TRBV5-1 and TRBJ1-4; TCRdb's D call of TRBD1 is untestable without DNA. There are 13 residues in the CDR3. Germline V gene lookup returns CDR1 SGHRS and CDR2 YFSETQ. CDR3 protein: CASSLGRDFELFF.

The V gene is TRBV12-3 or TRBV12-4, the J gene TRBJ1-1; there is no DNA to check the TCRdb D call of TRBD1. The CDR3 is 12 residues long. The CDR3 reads CASRDTGAGAFF.

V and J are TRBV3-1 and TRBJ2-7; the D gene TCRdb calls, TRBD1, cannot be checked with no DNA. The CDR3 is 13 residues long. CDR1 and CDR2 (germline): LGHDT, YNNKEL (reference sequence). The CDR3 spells CASSKRADYEQYF.

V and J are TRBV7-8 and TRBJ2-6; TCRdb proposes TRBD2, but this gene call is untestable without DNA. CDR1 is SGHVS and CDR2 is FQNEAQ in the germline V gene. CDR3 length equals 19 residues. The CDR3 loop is CASSLQASSFISGANVLTF.

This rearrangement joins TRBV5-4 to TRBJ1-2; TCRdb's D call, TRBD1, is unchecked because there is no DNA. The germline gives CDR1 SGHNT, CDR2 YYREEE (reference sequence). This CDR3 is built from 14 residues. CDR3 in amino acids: CASSFVSGEYGYTF.

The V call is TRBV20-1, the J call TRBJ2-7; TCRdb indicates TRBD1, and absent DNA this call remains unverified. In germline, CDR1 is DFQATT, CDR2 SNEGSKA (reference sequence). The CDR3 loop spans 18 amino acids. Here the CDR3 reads CSARDQLKARDRVYEQYF.

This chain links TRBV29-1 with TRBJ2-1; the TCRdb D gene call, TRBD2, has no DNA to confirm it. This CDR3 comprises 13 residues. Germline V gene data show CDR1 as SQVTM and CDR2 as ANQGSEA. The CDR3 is CSVERHSGNEQFF.

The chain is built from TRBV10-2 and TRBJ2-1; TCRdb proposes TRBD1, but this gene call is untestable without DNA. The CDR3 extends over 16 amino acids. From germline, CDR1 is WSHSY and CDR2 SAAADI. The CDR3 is CASSHPGGRQLNEQFF.

This CDR3 reads CASSYPGLVGDTQYF. V gene TRBV12-3 or TRBV12-4 combines with J gene TRBJ2-3; checking the TCRdb D call of TRBD2 is not possible without DNA. The CDR3 contains 15 residues.

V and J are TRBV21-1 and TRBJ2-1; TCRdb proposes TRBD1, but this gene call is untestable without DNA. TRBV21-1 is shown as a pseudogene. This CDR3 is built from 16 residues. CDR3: CASSNVIPGTPFEQFF.

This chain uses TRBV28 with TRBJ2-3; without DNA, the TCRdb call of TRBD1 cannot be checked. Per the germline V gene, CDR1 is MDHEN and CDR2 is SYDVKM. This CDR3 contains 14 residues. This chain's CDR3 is CASPPGMRTDTQYF.

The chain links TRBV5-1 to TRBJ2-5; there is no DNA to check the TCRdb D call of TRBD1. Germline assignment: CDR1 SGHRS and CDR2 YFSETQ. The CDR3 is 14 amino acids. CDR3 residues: CASSSRTGQETQYF.